The 25 T cell receptor beta chains given below trace back to one sample, sequenced in a study of beta chain features in type 1 diabetes (dated by TCRdb to between 2018 and 2020). Points the paper makes about the study in general: In all four CD4+ subsets, TCRB CDR3 length was moderately but significantly shorter in type 1 diabetes patients.

The antigens of these receptors remain unknown. Receptor amplification or capture employed the immunoSEQ multiplex PCR assay. All of the isolated RNA was reverse transcribed with the High Capacity cDNA Reverse Transcription Kit, so expressed TCRB transcripts were sequenced. TCRdb's version of the immuneACCESS table is confined to in-frame rearrangements and falls short of the full clone set. An unresolved V gene accounts for under half of the shortfall where checked; the remainder is of unknown origin. The sample table lists under 850,000 clones, 13% of them with a count of one. Clones ranked in the top ten supply less than 0.025% of the sample. The source material was naive CD4+ T cells from blood. According to the study, the label for this sample's cell subset or site signals: true naive CD4+ T cells. Every receptor here comes from a man aged 18 to 29 with type 1 diabetes.

This clone occurred a few times. J is TRBJ2-2 and V is TRBV30, with TRBD1 as a possible D gene (5 bases). This CDR3 contains 13 residues. CDR1 is GTSNPN, CDR2 SVGIG, per germline (reference sequence). V was pared by 6 bases and J by 4 bases, with 12 bases between. For the CDR3, the DNA is TGTGCCTGTTCGACAGTCCCCACCGGGGAGCTGTTTTTT. Protein sequence: CACSTVPTGELFF.

The chain is built from TRBV4-1 and TRBJ1-2; perhaps TRBD1 as D (6 bases). Trimming stripped 1 base from V and 1 base from J, with 13 bases between. CDR1 MGHRA and CDR2 YSYEKL come from the germline V gene. The CDR3 totals 16 residues. The CDR3 here is CASSQALGQINYGYTF. The CDR3 coding sequence is TGCGCCAGCAGCCAAGCACTAGGACAGATTAACTATGGCTACACCTTC.

This clone was seen a handful of times. The chain carries TRBV13 and TRBJ2-2, with 9 bases matching TRBD1. CDR3 size: 17 residues. V lost 5 bases, J lost 2 bases, and 9 bases stayed unmatched. From germline, CDR1 is PRHDT and CDR2 FYEKMQ (reference sequence). As DNA, the CDR3 is TGTGCCAGCAGCCTTAGACGGGACAGGGATAACACCGGGGAGCTGTTTTTT. Encoded protein: CASSLRRDRDNTGELFF.

This chain uses TRBV19 with TRBJ1-2; 9 bases line up with TRBD1. J gave up 4 bases and V 7 bases, and 10 bases lay outside the gene matches. Germline lookup yields CDR1 LNHDA and CDR2 SQIVND (reference sequence). The CDR3 has 15 amino acids. The CDR3 DNA sequence: TGTGCCAGTACCGAACAGGGGGCGGTCCTCTATGGCTACACCTTC. It yields the protein CASTEQGAVLYGYTF.

The chain has TRBV5-6 and TRBJ1-2; D uncertain. The CDR3 is 12 residues long. Germline values: CDR1 SGHDT, CDR2 YYEEEE. Between the trimmed V and J ends, which lost 1 base and 7 bases, there was a span of 8 bases. CDR3 residues: CASSLLGGGYTF. The CDR3 nucleotides are TGTGCCAGCAGCTTGCTAGGCGGTGGCTACACCTTC.

The chain is built from TRBV20-1 and TRBJ2-7; D unresolved. This CDR3 has 11 residues. Germline-derived CDR1 and CDR2 are DFQATT and SNEGSKA (reference sequence). The V end lost 4 bases, the J end lost 3 bases, and 7 bases lay between the germline ends. The CDR3 DNA reads TGCAGTGCTAAAAAGGGCTACGAGCAGTACTTC. Translating it yields CSAKKGYEQYF.

This clone has only a few counts. The chain joins TRBV4-1 to TRBJ1-4; D may be TRBD1 (5 bases). Germline CDR1 reads MGHRA; CDR2 reads YSYEKL. Deletions cut 5 bases from V and 0 bases from J, with 13 bases between. CDR3 size: 16 residues. The CDR3 coding sequence is TGCGCCAGCAGCATGGCCGGGACCCCAACTAATGAAAAACTGTTTTTT. Translated, it gives CASSMAGTPTNEKLFF.

The CDR3 sequence is CASIHFRDSLYNEQFF. The CDR3 DNA is TGTGCCAGCATTCACTTCCGGGACAGCCTCTACAATGAGCAGTTCTTC. The gene calls are TRBV5-6 and TRBJ2-1; TRBD1 agrees at 7 bases. The length of the CDR3 is 16 residues. J lost 3 bases, V lost 6 bases, and 12 bases had no gene match. Germline V gene lookup returns CDR1 SGHDT and CDR2 YYEEEE.

This rearrangement joins TRBV5-1 to TRBJ1-1, with D perhaps TRBD1 (6 bases). V dropped 4 bases and J dropped 3 bases, with 16 bases sitting between them. The CDR3 extends over 15 amino acids. Germline V gene sequence: CDR1 SGHRS, CDR2 YFSETQ. The DNA of the CDR3 is TGCGCCAGCAGCCCTTTTGGGGGCTGGTACACTGAAGCTTTCTTT. Translation gives CASSPFGGWYTEAFF.

This clone was counted between two and nine times. V usage is TRBV7-9 and J usage is TRBJ1-1, with D unclear. The CDR3 runs to 14 residues. V lost 5 bases and J 4 bases, leaving 14 bases between the germline ends. Germline values: CDR1 SEHNR, CDR2 FQNEAQ (reference sequence). DNA of the CDR3: TGTGCCAGCAGCAGCCACGACCGGGGCACTGAAGCTTTCTTT. Amino acid sequence: CASSSHDRGTEAFF. The full variable domain, in which reference TRBV7-9 and TRBJ1-1 provide the parts outside the CDR3, is DTGVSQNPRHKITKRGQNVTFRCDPISEHNRLYWYRQTLGQGPEFLTYFQNEAQLEKSRLLSDRFSAERPKGSFSTLEIQRTEQGDSAMYLCASSSHDRGTEAFFGQGTRLTVV.

This clone has more than one count but fewer than ten. The chain joins TRBV30 to TRBJ1-1, with D unresolved. V lost 0 bases and J lost 5, with 10 bases in between. Germline V CDR1 and CDR2: GTSNPN, SVGIG (reference sequence). The CDR3 runs to 13 residues. CDR3 sequence: CAWSVLWQTEAFF. The CDR3 DNA is TGTGCCTGGAGTGTATTATGGCAGACTGAAGCTTTCTTT.

The rearrangement joins TRBV27 to TRBJ2-7; 9 positions agree with TRBD1. Per germline, CDR1 MNHEY and CDR2 SMNVEV (reference sequence). This CDR3 has 15 residues. Trimming at V came to 4 bases and at J to 1 base, leaving 5 bases not matched to a gene. CDR3: CASSSGQGLSYEQYF. In DNA form, the CDR3 reads TGTGCCAGCAGTTCGGGACAGGGCCTATCCTACGAGCAGTACTTC.

This clone was counted a few times. The V and J genes are TRBV6-5 and TRBJ2-6; tentatively, D is TRBD1 (5 bases). This CDR3 has 15 residues. CDR1 and CDR2 (germline): MNHEY, SVGAGI. Trimming shortened V by 4 bases and J by 1 base, and 8 bases separated the two germline ends. The CDR3 here is CASSWSGSGANVLTF. As DNA, the CDR3 is TGTGCCAGCAGTTGGTCAGGGTCTGGGGCCAACGTCCTGACTTTC.

V and J are TRBV7-3 and TRBJ1-2, with D possibly TRBD1 on 5 matching bases. The length of the CDR3 is 14 residues. The V gene lost 11 bases and the J gene lost 0 bases, with 16 bases spanning the gap. Per germline, CDR1 SGHTA and CDR2 FQGTGA. The CDR3 sequence is CAYLRDLANYGYTF. The CDR3 coding sequence is TGTGCCTATCTCAGGGATTTAGCTAACTATGGCTACACCTTC.

A few counts support this clone. This chain uses TRBV28 with TRBJ1-6, with D uncertain. V was cut by 8 bases and J by 12 bases, with 14 bases left in between. Germline V gene data show CDR1 as MDHEN and CDR2 as SYDVKM. This CDR3 region has 12 residues. CDR3 sequence reads: CASGNGDVPLHF. As DNA, the CDR3 is TGTGCCAGCGGGAATGGAGACGTACCCCTCCACTTT.

This clone has only a few counts. The V call is TRBV4-1, the J call TRBJ1-6; 9 positions agree with TRBD1. CDR1 is MGHRA, CDR2 YSYEKL, per germline. The CDR3 spans 15 residues. With V trimmed by 4 bases and J by 10 bases, 8 bases remained unmatched. The CDR3 nucleotides are TGCGCCAGCAGCCCATACCGACAGGGGGGATCACCCCTCCACTTT. Amino acid sequence: CASSPYRQGGSPLHF.

This clone turned up a few times. The chain carries TRBV2 and TRBJ2-5; TRBD2 might be the D (5 bases). Germline lookup yields CDR1 SNHLY and CDR2 FYNNEI. This CDR3 region has 14 residues. Trimming removed 3 bases from V and 4 bases from J, with 12 bases in between. The CDR3 region has the DNA TGTGCCAGCAGTGACGCGGCTGGAGGAGAGACCCAGTACTTC. The encoded protein is CASSDAAGGETQYF.

Only a few counts were recorded for this clone. The V call is TRBV30, the J call TRBJ2-6, with D maybe TRBD1 (6 bases). Trimming took off 2 bases at V and 0 bases at J, with 11 bases between the two ends. Germline V gene lookup returns CDR1 GTSNPN and CDR2 SVGIG (reference sequence). The CDR3 totals 16 residues. This CDR3 is CAWSPSGVSGANVLTF. Written as DNA, the CDR3 is TGTGCCTGGAGTCCTTCAGGGGTCTCTGGGGCCAACGTCCTGACTTTC.

The chain combines TRBV4-1 with TRBJ1-5; D is possibly TRBD1 (6 bases). CDR1 and CDR2 (germline): MGHRA, YSYEKL. V lost 0 bases to trimming and J lost 6 bases, with 18 bases between them. The CDR3 is 17 residues long. The CDR3 sequence: CASSQESDSGAAQPQHF. In DNA, the CDR3 is TGCGCCAGCAGCCAAGAAAGTGACTCGGGGGCCGCTCAGCCCCAGCATTTT.

The chain has TRBV6-1 and TRBJ2-7; possibly TRBD1 for D (5 bases). Per the germline V gene, CDR1 is MNHNS and CDR2 is SASEGT. The CDR3 covers 14 residues. Trimming cost V 6 bases and J 3 bases, with 15 bases left between them. The CDR3 sequence: CASSQLDSFYEQYF. CDR3 sequence (DNA): TGTGCCAGCAGCCAACTCGACAGCTTCTACGAGCAGTACTTC.

This clone came up a few times. The chain links TRBV7-9 to TRBJ2-5; perhaps TRBD1 as D (5 bases). V lost 4 bases and J 2 bases, leaving 8 bases between the germline ends. The CDR3 loop spans 13 amino acids. CDR1 is SEHNR, CDR2 FQNEAQ, per germline (reference sequence). The CDR3 reads CASSSTVQETQYF. Written as DNA, the CDR3 is TGTGCCAGCAGCTCGACAGTACAAGAGACCCAGTACTTC.

Only a few counts were recorded for this clone. The chain is built from TRBV5-4 and TRBJ2-1, with 13 bases aligning to TRBD2. The CDR3 has 17 residues. The germline V gene has CDR1 SGHNT and CDR2 YYREEE (reference sequence). V gave up 4 bases and J gave up 4 bases; unmatched junction bases: 8. CDR3 sequence: CASSPTSGGRQYNEQFF. The CDR3 DNA follows: TGTGCCAGCAGCCCGACTAGCGGGGGGCGACAGTACAATGAGCAGTTCTTC.

The chain links TRBV6-5 to TRBJ1-1; D is perhaps TRBD1 (5 bases). CDR3 length: 14 residues. V lost 5 bases and J 6 bases, leaving 16 bases between the germline ends. CDR1 is MNHEY, CDR2 SVGAGI, per germline. CDR3 DNA: TGTGCCAGCAGTGACGGAGATATCAGGGCTGAAGCTTTCTTT. Protein: CASSDGDIRAEAFF.

The genes are TRBV7-9 and TRBJ1-3, with unresolved D. V was pared by 5 bases and J by 0 bases, with 11 bases between. This CDR3 spans 15 amino acids. Germline V lookup: CDR1 SEHNR, CDR2 FQNEAQ (reference sequence). DNA of the CDR3: TGTGCCAGCAGCATGCAGAAGAACTCTGGAAACACCATATATTTT. Protein product: CASSMQKNSGNTIYF. The full variable domain, with the rest looked up from reference TRBV7-9 and TRBJ1-3, is DTGVSQNPRHKITKRGQNVTFRCDPISEHNRLYWYRQTLGQGPEFLTYFQNEAQLEKSRLLSDRFSAERPKGSFSTLEIQRTEQGDSAMYLCASSMQKNSGNTIYFGEGSWLTVV.

The sample holds a few counts of this clone. CDR3 loop: CSVTGRQSTEAFF. The CDR3 coding sequence is TGCAGCGTAACCGGACGGCAATCCACTGAAGCTTTCTTT. V and J are TRBV29-1 and TRBJ1-1; D is undetermined. Germline-derived CDR1 and CDR2 are SQVTM and ANQGSEA. This CDR3 is built from 13 residues. V shed 6 bases and J shed 4 bases, with 15 bases lying between them.